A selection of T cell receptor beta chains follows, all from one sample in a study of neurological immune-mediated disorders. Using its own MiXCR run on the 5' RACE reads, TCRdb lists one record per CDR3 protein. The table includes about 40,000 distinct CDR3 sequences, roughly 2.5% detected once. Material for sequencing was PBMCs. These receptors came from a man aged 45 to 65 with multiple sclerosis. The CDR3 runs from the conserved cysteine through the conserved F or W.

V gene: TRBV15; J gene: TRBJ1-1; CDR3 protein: CATSFHRGTEAFF
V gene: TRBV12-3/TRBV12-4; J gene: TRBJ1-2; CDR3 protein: CASSLNPSRAAQYGYTF
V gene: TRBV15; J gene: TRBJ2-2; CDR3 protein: CATSRDRVGQGGNTGELFF
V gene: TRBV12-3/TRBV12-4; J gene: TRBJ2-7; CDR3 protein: CASSPTDRSSSYEQYF
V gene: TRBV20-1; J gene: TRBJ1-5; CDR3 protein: CSAREGGEGQPQHF
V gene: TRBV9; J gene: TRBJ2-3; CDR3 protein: CASSRQLTSTDTQYF
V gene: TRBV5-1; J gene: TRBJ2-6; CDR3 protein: CASSDRSGAKVLTF
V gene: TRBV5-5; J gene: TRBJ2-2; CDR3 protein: CASSSLPGQISGELFF
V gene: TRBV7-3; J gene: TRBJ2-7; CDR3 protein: CASSLRGDSSYEQYF
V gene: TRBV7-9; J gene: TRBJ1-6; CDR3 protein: CASSPQGSNSPLNF
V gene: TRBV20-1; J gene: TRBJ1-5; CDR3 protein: CSATQAETYNQPQHF
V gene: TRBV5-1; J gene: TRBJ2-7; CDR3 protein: CASSLSGGPSYEQYF
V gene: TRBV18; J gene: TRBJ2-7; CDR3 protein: CASSPERTGYEQYF
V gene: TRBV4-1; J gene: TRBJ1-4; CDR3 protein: CASSQERGNEKLFF
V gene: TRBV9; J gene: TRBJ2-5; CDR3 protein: CASSVLASIQETQYF
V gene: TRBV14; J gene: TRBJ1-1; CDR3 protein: CASSQDWGLVNTEAFF
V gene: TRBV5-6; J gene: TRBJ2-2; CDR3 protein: CASRGLAGEAGELFF
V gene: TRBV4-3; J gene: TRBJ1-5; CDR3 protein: CASSQDLINQPQHF
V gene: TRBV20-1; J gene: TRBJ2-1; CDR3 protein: CSAERLRYNEQFF
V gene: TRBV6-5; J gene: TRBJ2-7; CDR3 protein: CASSTGVYEQYF
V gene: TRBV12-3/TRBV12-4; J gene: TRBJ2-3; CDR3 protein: CASSPRAGGTDTQYF
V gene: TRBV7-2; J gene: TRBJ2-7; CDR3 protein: CASSLDWGRIYEQYF
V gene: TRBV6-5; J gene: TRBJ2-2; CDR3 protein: CASSPLQFTGELFF
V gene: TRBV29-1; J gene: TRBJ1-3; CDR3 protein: CSVASLQMADTIYF
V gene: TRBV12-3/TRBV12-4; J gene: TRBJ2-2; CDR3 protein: CASSLDTRNTGELFF
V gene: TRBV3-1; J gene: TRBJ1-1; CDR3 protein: CASSSTGTGFTEAFF